The T cell receptor beta chain under discussion was sequenced for a study of blood T cells in healthy people across ages. This clonotype was detected ten times or more. The use of a sample-barcoded 5' primer and a J-beta primer mix characterized a second PCR of about 6 to 12 cycles. TCRdb reanalysed the 5' RACE reads using MiXCR and keeps one entry per CDR3 protein. The sample carries hundreds of thousands of distinct CDR3 sequences, 40% to 50% recorded once. This clonotype was sampled from a man between 60 and 75 years old in good health. Sequenced sample: blood.

The CDR3 is CASSFGRGTPHEQYF. CDR3 DNA: TGCGCCAGCAGCTTCGGGCGCGGGACACCCCACGAGCAGTACTTC. The gene calls are TRBV5-1 and TRBJ2-7; D could derive from TRBD1 or TRBD2 (6 bases each). The V gene's germline CDR1 is SGHRS and CDR2 YFSETQ. There are 15 residues in the CDR3. V lost 2 bases, J lost 5 bases, and 17 bases lay in between.